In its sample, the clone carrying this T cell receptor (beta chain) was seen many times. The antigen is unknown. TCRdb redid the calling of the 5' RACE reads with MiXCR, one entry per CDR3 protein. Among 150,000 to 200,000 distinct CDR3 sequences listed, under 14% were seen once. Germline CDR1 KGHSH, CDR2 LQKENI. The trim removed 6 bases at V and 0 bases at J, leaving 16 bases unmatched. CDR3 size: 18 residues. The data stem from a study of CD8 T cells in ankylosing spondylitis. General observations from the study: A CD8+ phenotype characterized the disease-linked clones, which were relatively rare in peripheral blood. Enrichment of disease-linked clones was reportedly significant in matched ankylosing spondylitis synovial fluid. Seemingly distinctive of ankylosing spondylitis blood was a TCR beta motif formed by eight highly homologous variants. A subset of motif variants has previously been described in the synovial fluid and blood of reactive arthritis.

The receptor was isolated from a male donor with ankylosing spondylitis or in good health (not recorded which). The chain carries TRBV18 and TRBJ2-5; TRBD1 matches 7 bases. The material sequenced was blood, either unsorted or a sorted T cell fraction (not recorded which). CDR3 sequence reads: CASSRQGLQTAYQETQYF. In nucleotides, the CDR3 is TGTGCCAGCTCGCGACAGGGCCTACAAACTGCGTACCAAGAGACCCAGTACTTC. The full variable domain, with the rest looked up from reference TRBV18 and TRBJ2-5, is NAGVMQNPRHLVRRRGQEARLRCSPMKGHSHVYWYRQLPEEGLKFMVYLQKENIIDESGMPKERFSAEFPKEGPSILRIQQVVRGDSAAYFCASSRQGLQTAYQETQYFGPGTRLLVL.